These T cell receptor beta chains were read from a single sample in a study of shared clonotypes between healthy human individuals. TCRdb's table, derived via immunoSEQ multiplex PCR, lists solely in-frame clones and lacks some. The table has about 1,900,000 clones, less than 95% seen once. Material: naive CD8+ T cells sorted from blood. Receptor source: a man aged 18 to 30 in good health. CDR3s include the opening cysteine and the closing phenylalanine or tryptophan. The D gene is left open where the match is weak.

V gene: TRBV7-9; J gene: TRBJ2-7; D gene: .; CDR3 DNA: TGTGCCAGCAGCTTAGGAGGCAGGGAGCAGTACTTC; CDR3 protein: CASSLGGREQYF
V gene: TRBV7-2; J gene: TRBJ2-7; D gene: TRBD2; CDR3 DNA: TGTGCCAGCAGCGAACTAGCGGGTCTATACGAGCAGTACTTC; CDR3 protein: CASSELAGLYEQYF
V gene: TRBV28; J gene: TRBJ1-1; D gene: .; CDR3 DNA: TGTGCCAGCAGTTTATCCCAGAACACTGAAGCTTTCTTT; CDR3 protein: CASSLSQNTEAFF
V gene: TRBV2; J gene: TRBJ2-3; D gene: .; CDR3 DNA: TGTGCCAGCAGTGATGTGAACGGGGGCACAGATACGCAGTATTTT; CDR3 protein: CASSDVNGGTDTQYF
V gene: TRBV7-8; J gene: TRBJ2-7; D gene: .; CDR3 DNA: TGTGCCAGCAGCTTAGGGGGGACGGGGAGCTCCTACGAGCAGTACTTC; CDR3 protein: CASSLGGTGSSYEQYF
V gene: TRBV5-4; J gene: TRBJ1-1; D gene: .; CDR3 DNA: TGTGCCAGCAGCTTGGATAGTAGTGAAGCTTTCTTT; CDR3 protein: CASSLDSSEAFF
V gene: TRBV27; J gene: TRBJ2-7; D gene: TRBD1; CDR3 DNA: TGTGCCAGCAGCCCGGGACAGGGAGGCGAGCAGTACTTC; CDR3 protein: CASSPGQGGEQYF
V gene: TRBV7-9; J gene: TRBJ1-4; D gene: TRBD1; CDR3 DNA: TGTGCCAGCAGCGCAGGGGGGTTTCAGGAAAAACTGTTTTTT; CDR3 protein: CASSAGGFQEKLFF
V gene: TRBV5-1; J gene: TRBJ2-5; D gene: .; CDR3 DNA: TGCGCCAGCAGCTCGGTGCCCCAAGAGACCCAGTACTTC; CDR3 protein: CASSSVPQETQYF
V gene: TRBV6-1; J gene: TRBJ2-1; D gene: .; CDR3 DNA: TGTGCCAGCAGTCATCCCTTAGGGGATTACAATGAGCAGTTCTTC; CDR3 protein: CASSHPLGDYNEQFF
V gene: TRBV28; J gene: TRBJ2-7; D gene: TRBD1; CDR3 DNA: TGTGCCAGCAGCCCAACGGACAGGGACTACGAGCAGTACTTC; CDR3 protein: CASSPTDRDYEQYF
V gene: TRBV9; J gene: TRBJ1-1; D gene: TRBD1; CDR3 DNA: TGTGCCAGCAGCGTAGCAGTACAGGGGGGCACTGAAGCTTTCTTT; CDR3 protein: CASSVAVQGGTEAFF
V gene: TRBV4-1; J gene: TRBJ2-7; D gene: TRBD1; CDR3 DNA: TGCGCCAGCAGCCAAGTAATAGGCAGGGGGATGGCCGAGCAGTACTTC; CDR3 protein: CASSQVIGRGMAEQYF
V gene: TRBV9; J gene: TRBJ1-5; D gene: .; CDR3 DNA: TGTGCCAGCACCCCGGGGGGGGGAAAGAGCAATCAGCCCCAGCATTTT; CDR3 protein: CASTPGGGKSNQPQHF
V gene: TRBV11-1; J gene: TRBJ1-1; D gene: .; CDR3 DNA: TGTGCCAGCAGCTTAGCGCGGGGGAGCACTGAAGCTTTCTTT; CDR3 protein: CASSLARGSTEAFF
V gene: TRBV7-8; J gene: TRBJ2-2; D gene: .; CDR3 DNA: TGTGCCAGCAGCTTAGCGGGGGCTGGGGGCGGGGAGCTGTTTTTT; CDR3 protein: CASSLAGAGGGELFF